This T cell receptor (beta chain) was recovered during a study of tissue T cells after allogeneic stem cell transplantation (dated by TCRdb to between 2022 and 2023). About the investigation overall: Using research autopsies of patients with and without GVHD, plus mouse models of GVHD, the study profiled TCR beta repertoires across many tissues. The human arm was a prospective observational study without blinding or randomization. The research as a whole found: The study did not establish which tissue TCRs were alloreactive or antigen-specific, and some clones may have been host cells that persisted. Few T cell clones were found to be shared across patients, but shared repertoire signatures across patients were revealed in a tissue-specific fashion by motif-based clustering. The patient cohort was small and varied clinically, and sampling depth was recognized as a limitation. In both patients and mice, T cells from blood and spleen covered only a limited part of the TCR repertoire found in tissues. Within patients, how anatomically similar tissues were was a major factor shaping TCR repertoire composition, regardless of disease or transplant status.

The library was prepared using the immunoSEQ multiplex PCR assay. TCRbeta CDR3 sequencing was performed at survey depth by Adaptive Biotechnologies, and CDR3 sequences, V/J genes, productive frequency and template counts were reported. Amplification of TCR beta CDR3 regions was performed from genomic DNA rather than from RNA. As for the authors' bioinformatics: Jensen-Shannon divergence was used to quantify pairwise repertoire overlap between tissues, with a value of 1 meaning complete divergence and a value of 0 meaning identical repertoires. Tissues were clustered by single-linkage agglomerative hierarchical clustering of pairwise JSD values, and the clustering results were displayed as dendrograms. GLIPH2 was run on all patient samples with simulation_depth 1000, kmer_min_depth 3 and cdr3_length_cutoff 8, and groups with more than two unique CDR3s were retained. In a standardized tissue-overlap score, Jaccard GLIPH-group overlap across patients was extrapolated to a standard repertoire size of 1000 clones. Associations of diversity with clinical or experimental variables used linear mixed-effect models with tissue fixed effects and individual random effects. TCRdb mirrors the immuneACCESS table, restricted to in-frame sequences. Some clones are absent from its copies; in checked studies, under half trace to an unresolved V gene, and the reason for the others is unknown. The DNA gave D and trimming, while V, J and clone size come from that table. Present in this sample are 4,300 or so clones, 32% of which were seen just once. In total, the top ten clones hold roughly 8.8% of the sample.

Based on the germline V gene (reference sequence), the CDR1 and CDR2 sequences are KGHPV and FQNQEV. The CDR3 spans 13 residues, from the cysteine through the phenylalanine. The DNA covers only part of the CDR3, 36 bases in frame from base 1. V gives up 2 bases and J gives up 6 bases, and the segment between their germline ends measures 9 bases. This specimen's time point label, per the study, means: mouse harvest day 14 after allogeneic transplant. Mouse grafts combined 10^7 T-cell-depleted bone marrow cells with 10^6 splenic CD5+ T cells, given via tail vein injection. GVHD in mice was modeled with a major MHC-mismatch B6 (H2b) into BALB/c (H2d) model, and tissues were profiled at day 7 or 14. Mouse tissues and retro-orbital blood were harvested on day 7 or 14 post-transplant using separate sterile tools per animal; livers were flushed beforehand. Before genomic DNA isolation with the DNeasy Blood & Tissue Kit, mouse tissues were minced with razor blades in buffered saline.

This clone came up a few times. No antigen is known for it. With a mouse as the source, gene names and germline sequences are drawn from the mouse. The read falls 1 residue short of the CDR3 end, and the missing part is taken from the germline J gene. The V and J genes are TRBV26 and TRBJ2-5; possibly the D gene is TRBD2, per 6 matching bases. The sample taken for sequencing was skin. The source of this sequence is a female BALB/c mouse given C57BL/6 T cells with graft-versus-host disease after an allogeneic hematopoietic cell transplant. CDR3 DNA (partial): TGTGCCAGCAGTCTGGGGGGGAGTGACACCCAGTAC. Its protein reads: CASSLGGSDTQY. The CDR3, in full, reads CASSLGGSDTQYF. The reference TRBV26 and TRBJ2-5 proteins fill in what lies around the CDR3, so the full variable domain reads NSKVIQTPRYLVKGQGQKAKMRCIPEKGHPVVFWYQQNKNNEFKFLINFQNQEVLQQIDMTEKRFSAECPSNSPCSLEIQSSEAGDSALYLCASSLGGSDTQYFGPGTRLLVL.